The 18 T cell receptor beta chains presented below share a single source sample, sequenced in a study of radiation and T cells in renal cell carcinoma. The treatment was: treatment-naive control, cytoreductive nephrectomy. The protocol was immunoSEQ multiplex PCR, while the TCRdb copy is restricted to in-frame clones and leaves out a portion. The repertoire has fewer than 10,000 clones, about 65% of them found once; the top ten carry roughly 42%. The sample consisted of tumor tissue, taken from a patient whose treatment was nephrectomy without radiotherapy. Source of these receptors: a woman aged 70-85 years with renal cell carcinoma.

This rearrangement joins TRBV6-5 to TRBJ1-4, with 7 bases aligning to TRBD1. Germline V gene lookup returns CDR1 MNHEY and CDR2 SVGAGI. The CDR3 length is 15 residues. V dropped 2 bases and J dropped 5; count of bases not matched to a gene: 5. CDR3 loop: CASSYAGGKNEKLFF. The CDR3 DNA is TGTGCCAGCAGTTACGCAGGGGGGAAAAATGAAAAACTGTTTTTT.

Written as DNA, the CDR3 is TGCGCCAGCATCGGACTAGCGGGGGGGCAGGCGAAAGGGACAGATACGCAGTATTTT. Translating it yields CASIGLAGGQAKGTDTQYF. The V gene is TRBV10-1, the J gene TRBJ2-3; 15 bases match TRBD2. Germline CDR1 and CDR2: WNHNN and SYGVQD (reference sequence). V shed 7 bases, J shed 3 bases, and the junction held 14 bases outside the gene matches. This CDR3 region has 19 residues.

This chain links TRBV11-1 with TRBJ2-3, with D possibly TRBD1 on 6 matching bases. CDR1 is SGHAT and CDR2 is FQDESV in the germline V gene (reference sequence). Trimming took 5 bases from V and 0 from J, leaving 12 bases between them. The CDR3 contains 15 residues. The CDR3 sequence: CASSGTTTSTDTQYF. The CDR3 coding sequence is TGTGCCAGCAGCGGGACAACCACTAGCACAGATACGCAGTATTTT.

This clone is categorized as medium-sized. The CDR3: CASSLSTTGDTEAFF. The CDR3 nucleotides are TGTGCCAGCAGTTTATCGACAACGGGGGACACTGAAGCTTTCTTT. The chain employs TRBV27 and TRBJ1-1; D possibly corresponds to TRBD1 (5 bases). The germline gives CDR1 MNHEY, CDR2 SMNVEV (reference sequence). This CDR3 has 15 amino acids. V was pared by 0 bases and J by 3 bases, with 11 bases between.

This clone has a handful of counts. CDR3 amino acids: CATVSGVNTEAFF. The CDR3 nucleotides read TGTGCCACCGTCTCGGGGGTGAACACTGAAGCTTTCTTT. The chain joins TRBV5-4 to TRBJ1-1, with D maybe TRBD1 (5 bases). This CDR3 contains 13 residues. With 9 bases removed from V and 0 bases from J, the gap between germline ends came to 12 bases. Germline V CDR1 and CDR2: SGHNT, YYREEE (reference sequence). The full variable domain, its missing parts supplied by reference TRBV5-4 and TRBJ1-1, is ETGVTQSPTHLIKTRGQQVTLRCSSQSGHNTVSWYQQALGQGPQFIFQYYREEENGRGNFPPRFSGLQFPNYSSELNVNALELDDSALYLCATVSGVNTEAFFGQGTRLTVV.

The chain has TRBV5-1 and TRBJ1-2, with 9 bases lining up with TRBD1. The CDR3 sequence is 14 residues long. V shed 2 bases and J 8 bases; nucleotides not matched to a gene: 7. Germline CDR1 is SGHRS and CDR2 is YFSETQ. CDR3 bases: TGCGCCAGCAGCTTCGGGACAGGGTCTGGCGGCTACACCTTC. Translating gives CASSFGTGSGGYTF. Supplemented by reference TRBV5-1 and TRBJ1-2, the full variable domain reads KAGVTQTPRYLIKTRGQQVTLSCSPISGHRSVSWYQQTPGQGLQFLFEYFSETQRNKGNFPGRFSGRQFSNSRSEMNVSTLELGDSALYLCASSFGTGSGGYTFGSGTRLTVV.

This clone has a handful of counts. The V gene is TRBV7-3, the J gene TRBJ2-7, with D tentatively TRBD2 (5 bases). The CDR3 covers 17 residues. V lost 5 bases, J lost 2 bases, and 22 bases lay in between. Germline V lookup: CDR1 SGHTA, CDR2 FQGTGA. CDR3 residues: CASSEGPGRAGTYEQYF. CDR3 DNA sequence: TGTGCCAGCAGCGAAGGACCGGGCCGGGCGGGTACCTACGAGCAGTACTTC.

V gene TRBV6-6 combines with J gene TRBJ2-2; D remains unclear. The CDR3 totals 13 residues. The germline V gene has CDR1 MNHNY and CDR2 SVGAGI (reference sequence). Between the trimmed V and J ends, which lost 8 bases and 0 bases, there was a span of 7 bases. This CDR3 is CASGRSNTGELFF. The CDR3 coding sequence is TGTGCCAGCGGCAGGTCGAACACCGGGGAGCTGTTTTTT.

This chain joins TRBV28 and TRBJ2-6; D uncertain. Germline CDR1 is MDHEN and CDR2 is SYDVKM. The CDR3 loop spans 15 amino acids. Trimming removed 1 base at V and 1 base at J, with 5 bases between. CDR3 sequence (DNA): TGTGCCAGCAGTTTATATGGGTCTGGGGCCAACGTCCTGACTTTC. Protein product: CASSLYGSGANVLTF.

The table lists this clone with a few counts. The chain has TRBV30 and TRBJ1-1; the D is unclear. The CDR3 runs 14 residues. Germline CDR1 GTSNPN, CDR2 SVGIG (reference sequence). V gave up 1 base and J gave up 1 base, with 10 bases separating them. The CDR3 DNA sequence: TGTGCCTGGAGTGGAGGGAAGGGGAACACTGAAGCTTTCTTT. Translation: CAWSGGKGNTEAFF.

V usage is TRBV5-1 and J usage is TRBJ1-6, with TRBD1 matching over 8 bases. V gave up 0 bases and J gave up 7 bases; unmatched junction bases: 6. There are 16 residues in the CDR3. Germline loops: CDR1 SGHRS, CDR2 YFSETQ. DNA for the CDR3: TGCGCCAGCAGCTTGGAAGGGACAGGACCGAATTCACCCCTCCACTTT. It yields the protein CASSLEGTGPNSPLHF.

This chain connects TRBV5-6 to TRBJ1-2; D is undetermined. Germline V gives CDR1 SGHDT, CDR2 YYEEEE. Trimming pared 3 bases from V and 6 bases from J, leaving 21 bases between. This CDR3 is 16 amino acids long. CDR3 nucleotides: TGTGCCAGCAGCTCACCATTGACGAGAGGTGGACATGGCTACACCTTC. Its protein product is CASSSPLTRGGHGYTF.

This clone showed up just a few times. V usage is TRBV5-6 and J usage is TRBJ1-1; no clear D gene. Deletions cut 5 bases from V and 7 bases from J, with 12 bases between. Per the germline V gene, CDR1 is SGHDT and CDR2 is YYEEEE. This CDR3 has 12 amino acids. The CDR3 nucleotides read TGTGCCAGCAGTTCTACCGGGGTTGAAGCTTTCTTT. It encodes CASSSTGVEAFF.

CDR3 loop: CASSPPGGYGYTF. The CDR3 DNA is TGTGCCAGCAGCCCCCCGGGGGGCTATGGCTACACCTTC. The rearrangement links TRBV7-6 to TRBJ1-2; possibly TRBD1 for D (5 bases). CDR1 and CDR2 from the germline V gene are SGHVS and FNYEAQ. The length of the CDR3 is 13 residues. V lost 5 bases, J lost 4 bases, and 11 bases lay in between.

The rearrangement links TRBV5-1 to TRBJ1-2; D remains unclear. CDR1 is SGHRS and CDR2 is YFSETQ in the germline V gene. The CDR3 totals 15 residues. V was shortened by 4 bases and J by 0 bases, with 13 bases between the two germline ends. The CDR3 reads CASSPDGVPNYGYTF. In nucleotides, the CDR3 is TGCGCCAGCAGCCCAGACGGGGTCCCTAACTATGGCTACACCTTC.

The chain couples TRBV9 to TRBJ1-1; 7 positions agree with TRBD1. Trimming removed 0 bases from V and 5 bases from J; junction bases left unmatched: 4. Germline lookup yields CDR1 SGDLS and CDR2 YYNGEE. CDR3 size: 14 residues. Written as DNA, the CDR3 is TGTGCCAGCAGCGTAGACACGGACAGGACTGAAGCTTTCTTT. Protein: CASSVDTDRTEAFF.

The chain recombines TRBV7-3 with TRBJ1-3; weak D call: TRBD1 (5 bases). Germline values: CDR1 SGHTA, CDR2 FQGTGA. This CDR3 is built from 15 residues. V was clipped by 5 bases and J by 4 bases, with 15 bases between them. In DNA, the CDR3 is TGTGCCAGCAGCCAGGGCGGCAGGGAAGGAAACACCATATATTTT. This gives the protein CASSQGGREGNTIYF.

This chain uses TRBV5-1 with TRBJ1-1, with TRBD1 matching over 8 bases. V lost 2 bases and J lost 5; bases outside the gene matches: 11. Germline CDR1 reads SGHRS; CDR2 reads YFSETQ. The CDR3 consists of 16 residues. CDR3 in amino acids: CASSFGTTGGGTEAFF. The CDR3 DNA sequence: TGCGCCAGCAGCTTTGGTACTACAGGGGGAGGAACTGAAGCTTTCTTT. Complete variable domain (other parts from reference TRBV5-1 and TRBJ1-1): KAGVTQTPRYLIKTRGQQVTLSCSPISGHRSVSWYQQTPGQGLQFLFEYFSETQRNKGNFPGRFSGRQFSNSRSEMNVSTLELGDSALYLCASSFGTTGGGTEAFFGQGTRLTVV.